These 22 T cell receptor beta chains came from one sample sequenced in a study of blood T cell repertoires in COVID-19. Produced via immunoSEQ multiplex PCR; TCRdb's table is partial and in-frame only. This sample carries about 130,000 clones, around 81% of them seen once, and the ten largest clones take about 10%. Sample: peripheral blood. These receptors all stem from a human donor in a cohort sampled during active COVID-19.

V is TRBV18 and J is TRBJ1-2; D is unresolved. With 0 bases removed from V and 0 bases from J, the gap between germline ends came to 5 bases. The CDR3 runs to 14 residues. Per the germline V gene, CDR1 is KGHSH and CDR2 is LQKENI. The CDR3 DNA follows: TGTGCCAGCTCACCACCCCCCTCTAACTATGGCTACACCTTC. It translates to CASSPPPSNYGYTF.

The chain has TRBV28 and TRBJ2-3, with 8 bases identical to TRBD1. This CDR3 contains 13 residues. Looked up from germline, CDR1 is MDHEN and CDR2 is SYDVKM. With 5 bases clipped from V and 4 bases from J, the junction kept 2 bases outside the gene matches. This CDR3 is CASSMTGADTQYF. DNA of the CDR3: TGTGCCAGCAGTATGACAGGGGCAGATACGCAGTATTTT.

For the CDR3, the DNA is TGTGCCAGCAGCGGCTCGACCGGGAGAAACACCATATATTTT. Translation gives CASSGSTGRNTIYF. The rearrangement joins TRBV13 to TRBJ1-3, with D uncertain. V lost 5 bases to trimming and J lost 5 bases, with 13 bases between them. The CDR3 is 14 residues long. Germline lookup yields CDR1 PRHDT and CDR2 FYEKMQ (reference sequence).

J is TRBJ2-3 and V is TRBV7-9, with TRBD2 as a possible D gene (5 bases). V was cut by 1 base and J by 4 bases, with 9 bases left in between. The CDR3 runs 14 residues. The germline V gene encodes CDR1 SEHNR and CDR2 FQNEAQ (reference sequence). The CDR3 loop is CASSLGARADTQYF. CDR3 nucleotide sequence: TGTGCCAGCAGCTTAGGGGCGCGGGCAGATACGCAGTATTTT.

The chain recombines TRBV4-2 with TRBJ1-1; TRBD1 aligns across 8 bases. J was trimmed by 4 bases and V by 3 bases; bases with no gene match: 16. The germline CDR1 and CDR2 sequences are LGHNA and YNFKEQ. This CDR3 contains 18 residues. The CDR3 nucleotides read TGTGCCAGCAGCCAGACTGGGACAGGTCTATCCAGGAGCACTGAAGCTTTCTTT. Translated, it gives CASSQTGTGLSRSTEAFF.

The chain joins TRBV23-1 to TRBJ1-5; no clear D. TRBV23-1 is annotated as an ORF whose role is uncertain. The CDR3 runs 14 residues. Trimming left V 0 bases short and J 7 bases short, with 10 bases between. CDR3 residues: CASSQSSPIQPQHF. CDR3 nucleotide sequence: TGCGCCAGCAGTCAATCGAGCCCAATCCAGCCCCAGCATTTT.

The chain couples TRBV5-1 to TRBJ2-5; 8 positions agree with TRBD1. There are 14 residues in the CDR3. V lost 6 bases to trimming and J lost 1 base; unmatched junction nucleotides: 5. The germline gives CDR1 SGHRS, CDR2 YFSETQ. The CDR3 loop reads CASTMGQAQETQYF. Written as DNA, the CDR3 is TGCGCCAGCACTATGGGACAGGCCCAAGAGACCCAGTACTTC.

This clone was detected only once. The genes are TRBV6-1 and TRBJ2-7, with D perhaps TRBD2 (5 bases). Trimming removed 4 bases at V and 0 bases at J, with 19 bases between. The CDR3 consists of 17 residues. Looked up from germline, CDR1 is MNHNS and CDR2 is SASEGT. The CDR3 nucleotides read TGTGCCAGCAGTGCTCCTCAGCGGAGGCTGGGCTCCTACGAGCAGTACTTC. Protein sequence: CASSAPQRRLGSYEQYF.

The gene calls are TRBV18 and TRBJ2-7, with 7 positions matching TRBD1. From germline, CDR1 is KGHSH and CDR2 LQKENI. The CDR3 sequence is 15 residues long. V lost 2 bases, J lost 4 bases, and 8 bases stayed unmatched. CDR3 sequence: CASSPREGARYEQYF. As DNA, the CDR3 is TGTGCCAGCTCACCAAGAGAGGGGGCGAGATACGAGCAGTACTTC.

V gene TRBV28 combines with J gene TRBJ1-2; TRBD1 might be the D (6 bases). CDR1 and CDR2 (germline): MDHEN, SYDVKM. Trimming left V 2 bases short and J 2 bases short, with 9 bases between. This CDR3 has 14 residues. This chain's CDR3 is CASSLPGVNYGYTF. The DNA of the CDR3 is TGTGCCAGCAGTTTACCAGGGGTCAACTATGGCTACACCTTC.

This chain links TRBV7-3 with TRBJ2-2; possible D gene TRBD1, 6 bases. CDR1 is SGHTA, CDR2 FQGTGA, per germline. V lost 7 bases and J 0 bases, leaving 12 bases between the germline ends. This CDR3 is built from 15 residues. CDR3 residues: CASTPGHSNTGELFF. In DNA form, the CDR3 reads TGTGCCAGCACTCCGGGACACTCGAACACCGGGGAGCTGTTTTTT.

A note on this clone: An end of the junction does not agree with germline; a read error may underlie this. The genes are TRBV29-1 and TRBJ2-4, with a tentative D call TRBD2 (5 bases). The CDR3 length is 13 residues. Germline lookup yields CDR1 SQVTM and CDR2 ANQGSEA. The CDR3 nucleotides are TGCAGCGTTCAAGAACCCCGGGGAAACATTCAGTACTTC. Translated, it gives CSVQEPRGNIQYF.

The rearrangement uses TRBV13 and TRBJ2-5; 11 positions match TRBD2. The CDR3 contains 18 residues. The ends lost 1 base at V and 4 bases at J; junction bases unmatched: 11. Germline V gene lookup returns CDR1 PRHDT and CDR2 FYEKMQ (reference sequence). The CDR3 region has the DNA TGTGCCAGCAGCTTAGTCGCTAGCGGGGGGTCCCAGGGAGAGACCCAGTACTTC. It specifies CASSLVASGGSQGETQYF.

The chain is built from TRBV5-1 and TRBJ2-2; D ambiguous. The CDR3 totals 14 residues. Trimming cost V 2 bases and J 4 bases, with 9 bases left between them. CDR1 SGHRS and CDR2 YFSETQ come from the germline V gene. CDR3: CASSFTQTTGELFF. The CDR3, as DNA: TGCGCCAGCAGCTTTACACAAACCACCGGGGAGCTGTTTTTT.

This clone was counted only a few times. This CDR3 reads CASSFGQGSYEQYF. In DNA, the CDR3 is TGTGCCAGTAGTTTTGGACAGGGCTCCTACGAGCAGTACTTC. This chain connects TRBV19 to TRBJ2-7; 8 bases line up with TRBD1. The CDR3 is 14 amino acids. The germline V gene has CDR1 LNHDA and CDR2 SQIVND (reference sequence). Trimming removed 5 bases from V and 0 bases from J; junction bases left unmatched: 3.

The chain links TRBV7-9 to TRBJ2-7, with D possibly matching TRBD1 (5 bases). This CDR3 has 13 residues. V lost 1 base and J 6 bases, leaving 10 bases between the germline ends. Germline lookup yields CDR1 SEHNR and CDR2 FQNEAQ (reference sequence). In DNA form, the CDR3 reads TGTGCCAGCAGCTTAGACGTGGGGCCCGAGCAGTACTTC. This gives the protein CASSLDVGPEQYF.

V usage is TRBV30 and J usage is TRBJ1-5; 8 bases align to TRBD1. The CDR3 is 13 residues long. Trimming took 1 base from V and 5 from J; bases not matched to a gene: 1. Germline assignment: CDR1 GTSNPN and CDR2 SVGIG (reference sequence). CDR3 nucleotide sequence: TGTGCCTGGAGTGGACAGGGGTATCAGCCCCAGCATTTT. As protein: CAWSGQGYQPQHF.

The chain joins TRBV2 to TRBJ2-3; D ambiguous. The germline V gene encodes CDR1 SNHLY and CDR2 FYNNEI. The V end was cut by 4 bases, the J end by 0 bases, with 8 bases between. This CDR3 is built from 14 residues. The CDR3 sequence is CASSVYLSTDTQYF. The CDR3 DNA reads TGTGCCAGCAGTGTGTACTTAAGCACAGATACGCAGTATTTT. The whole variable domain, remainder taken from reference TRBV2 and TRBJ2-3, is EPEVTQTPSHQVTQMGQEVILRCVPISNHLYFYWYRQILGQKVEFLVSFYNNEISEKSEIFDDQFSVERPDGSNFTLKIRSTKLEDSAMYFCASSVYLSTDTQYFGPGTRLTVL.

This chain links TRBV5-1 with TRBJ1-6; a possible D gene is TRBD1 (6 bases). CDR1 and CDR2 from the germline V gene are SGHRS and YFSETQ. CDR3 length: 14 residues. V was shortened by 1 base and J by 7 bases, with 9 bases between the two germline ends. CDR3 amino acids: CASSLRQENSPLHF. CDR3 in DNA: TGCGCCAGCAGCTTGAGACAGGAGAATTCACCCCTCCACTTT.

Regarding this clone: This sample includes further DNA sequences coding for the same CDR3. This chain links TRBV27 with TRBJ2-5; D is unclear. Germline V gene lookup returns CDR1 MNHEY and CDR2 SMNVEV (reference sequence). The V gene lost 3 bases and the J gene lost 4 bases, with 3 bases spanning the gap. This CDR3 contains 11 residues. The CDR3: CASSFRETQYF. The CDR3 DNA sequence: TGTGCCAGCAGTTTTAGAGAGACCCAGTACTTC.

The genes are TRBV9 and TRBJ1-1; possible D gene TRBD1, 5 bases. Germline CDR1 and CDR2: SGDLS and YYNGEE. Trimming removed 1 base at V and 0 bases at J, with 13 bases between. This CDR3 region has 16 residues. In DNA, the CDR3 is TGTGCCAGCAGCGTAAGGGGAGGTGAGTTGAACACTGAAGCTTTCTTT. This encodes CASSVRGGELNTEAFF.

This chain links TRBV7-8 with TRBJ2-5, with TRBD1 identical over 9 bases. Trimming at V came to 5 bases and at J to 5 bases, leaving 3 bases not matched to a gene. CDR3 length: 13 residues. Germline CDR1 and CDR2: SGHVS and FQNEAQ. The CDR3 DNA reads TGTGCCAGCAGCCCAGGACAGGGGGAGACCCAGTACTTC. Its translation is CASSPGQGETQYF.